This T cell receptor (beta chain) originates from a study of OX40 agonist ivuxolimab in advanced cancers. The wider study: Patients were dosed intravenously with ivuxolimab at 0.01 to 10 mg/kg every 2 weeks. Cancers in dose escalation were hepatocellular, melanoma, renal cell and head and neck.

Data came from immunoSEQ multiplex PCR; TCRdb stores just in-frame clones and leaves some out. The profile shows 95,000 to 120,000 clones, approximately 89% of them singletons. Per the germline V gene, CDR1 is SGHNT and CDR2 is YYREEE (reference sequence). The CDR3 has 16 residues. V was clipped by 0 bases and J by 1 base, with 12 bases between them. As regards this clone: The antigen is undetermined.

Findings of the study overall: Clones of CD4+ and CD8+ blood T cells grew by week 6 at doses of 0.1 to 3.0 mg/kg. The mean number of expanded clones was higher in CD8+ T cells than in CD4+.

The receptor comes from an adult with an advanced solid tumor such as melanoma, head and neck, liver or kidney cancer. This specimen was CD4+ or CD8+ T cells sorted from blood, taken in a trial of the OX40 agonist ivuxolimab. J is TRBJ2-3 and V is TRBV5-4, with D possibly matching TRBD2 (6 bases). In nucleotides, the CDR3 is TGTGCCAGCAGCTTGGCCGGGGTAGCGGGCACAGATACGCAGTATTTT. Amino acids: CASSLAGVAGTDTQYF.